A single T cell receptor beta chain is shown here with its context. The antigen is unknown. These data are taken from a study of T cell responses to AZD1222 COVID-19 vaccine. Study results and limitations: Nearly half of spike-specific TCRs reportedly target variant regions that are unmutated in the B.1.351 and B.1.1.7 variants. CD4 TCRs linked to vaccination spanned spike, dominating at 160-218 and 743-854. Two AZD1222 doses significantly raised spike-specific TCR breadth and depth over controls.

The protocol was immunoSEQ multiplex PCR, while the TCRdb copy is restricted to in-frame clones and leaves out a portion. The sample gives under 200,000 clones, more than 90% of which show up once; 3.6% is in the top ten. CDR1 is SGHRS, CDR2 YFSETQ, per germline. With V trimmed by 2 bases and J by 5 bases, 4 bases remained unmatched. The CDR3 is 15 residues long. This material consisted of peripheral blood, taken 28 days after the second dose of the MenACWY control vaccine. This receptor was obtained from an adult who received the MenACWY meningococcal vaccine as a control. V and J are TRBV5-1 and TRBJ2-2; 9 bases agree with TRBD2. Written as DNA, the CDR3 is TGCGCCAGCAGCTTCCAGGCGGGAGGGACCGGGGAGCTGTTTTTT. This gives the protein CASSFQAGGTGELFF.